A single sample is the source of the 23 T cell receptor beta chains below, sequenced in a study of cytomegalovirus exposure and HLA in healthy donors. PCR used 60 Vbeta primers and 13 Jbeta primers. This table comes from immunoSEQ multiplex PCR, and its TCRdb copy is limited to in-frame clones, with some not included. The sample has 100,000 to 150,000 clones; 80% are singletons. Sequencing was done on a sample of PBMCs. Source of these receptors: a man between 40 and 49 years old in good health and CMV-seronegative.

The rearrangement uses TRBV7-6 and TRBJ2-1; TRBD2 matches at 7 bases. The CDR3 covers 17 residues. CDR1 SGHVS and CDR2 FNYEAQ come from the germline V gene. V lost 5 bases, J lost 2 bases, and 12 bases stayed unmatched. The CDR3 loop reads CASSLYAGEGPYNEQFF. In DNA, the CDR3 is TGTGCCAGCAGCCTATATGCGGGGGAGGGCCCCTACAATGAGCAGTTCTTC.

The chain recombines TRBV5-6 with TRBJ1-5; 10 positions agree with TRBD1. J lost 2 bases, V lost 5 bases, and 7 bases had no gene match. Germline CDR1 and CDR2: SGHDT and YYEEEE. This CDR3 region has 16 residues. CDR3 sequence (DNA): TGTGCCAGCAGTTGGACAGGGGGGTTTGGCAATCAGCCCCAGCATTTT. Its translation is CASSWTGGFGNQPQHF.

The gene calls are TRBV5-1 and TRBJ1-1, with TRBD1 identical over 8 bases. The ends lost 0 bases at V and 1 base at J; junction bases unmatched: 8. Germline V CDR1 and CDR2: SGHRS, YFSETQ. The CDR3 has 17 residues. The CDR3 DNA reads TGCGCCAGCAGCTTGGATGGGGCGGGACAGGCGAACACTGAAGCTTTCTTT. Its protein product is CASSLDGAGQANTEAFF.

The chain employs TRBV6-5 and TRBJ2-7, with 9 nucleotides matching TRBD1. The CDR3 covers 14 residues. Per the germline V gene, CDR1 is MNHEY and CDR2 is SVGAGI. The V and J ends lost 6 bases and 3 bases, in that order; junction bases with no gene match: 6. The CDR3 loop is CASSAGQGVYEQYF. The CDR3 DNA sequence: TGTGCCAGCAGCGCGGGACAGGGAGTCTACGAGCAGTACTTC.

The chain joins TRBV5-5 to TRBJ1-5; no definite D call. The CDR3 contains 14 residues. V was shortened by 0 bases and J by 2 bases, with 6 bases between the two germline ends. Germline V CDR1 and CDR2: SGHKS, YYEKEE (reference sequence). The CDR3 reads CASSLEGGNQPQHF. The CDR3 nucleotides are TGTGCCAGCAGCTTGGAGGGAGGCAATCAGCCCCAGCATTTT. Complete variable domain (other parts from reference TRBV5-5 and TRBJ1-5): DAGVTQSPTHLIKTRGQQVTLRCSPISGHKSVSWYQQVLGQGPQFIFQYYEKEERGRGNFPDRFSARQFPNYSSELNVNALLLGDSALYLCASSLEGGNQPQHFGDGTRLSIL.

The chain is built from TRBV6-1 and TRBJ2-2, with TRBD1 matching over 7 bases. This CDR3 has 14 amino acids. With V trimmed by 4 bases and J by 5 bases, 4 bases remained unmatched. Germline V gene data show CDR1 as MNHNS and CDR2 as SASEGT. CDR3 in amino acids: CASSAPGQTGELFF. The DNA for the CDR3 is TGTGCCAGCAGTGCACCGGGACAGACCGGGGAGCTGTTTTTT.

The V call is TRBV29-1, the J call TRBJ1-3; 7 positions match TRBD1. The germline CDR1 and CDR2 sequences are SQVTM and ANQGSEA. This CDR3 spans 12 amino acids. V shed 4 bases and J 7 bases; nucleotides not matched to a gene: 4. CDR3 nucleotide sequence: TGCAGCGTTGGACAGGGCGTTAACACCATATATTTT. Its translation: CSVGQGVNTIYF.

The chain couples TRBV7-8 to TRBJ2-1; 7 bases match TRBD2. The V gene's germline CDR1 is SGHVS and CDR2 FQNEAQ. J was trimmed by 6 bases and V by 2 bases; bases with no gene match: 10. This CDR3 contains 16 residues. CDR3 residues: CASSLRAGGSSNEQFF. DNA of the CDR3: TGTGCCAGCAGCTTAAGGGCAGGCGGGAGCAGCAATGAGCAGTTCTTC.

The CDR3 here is CASSYGGAGTGELFF. The CDR3 nucleotides are TGTGCCAGCAGTTATGGAGGGGCAGGGACCGGGGAGCTGTTTTTT. The rearrangement uses TRBV28 and TRBJ2-2, with D possibly TRBD2 on 6 matching bases. Between the trimmed V and J ends, which lost 4 bases and 5 bases, there was a span of 14 bases. The CDR3 is 15 residues long. The V gene's germline CDR1 is MDHEN and CDR2 SYDVKM.

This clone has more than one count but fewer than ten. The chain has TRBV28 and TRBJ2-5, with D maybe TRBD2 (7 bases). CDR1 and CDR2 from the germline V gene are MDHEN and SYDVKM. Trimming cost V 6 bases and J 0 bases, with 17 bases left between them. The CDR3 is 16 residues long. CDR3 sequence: CASREMGAGDQETQYF. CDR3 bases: TGTGCCAGCAGAGAAATGGGGGCGGGAGACCAAGAGACCCAGTACTTC. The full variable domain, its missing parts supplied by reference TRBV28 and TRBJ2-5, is DVKVTQSSRYLVKRTGEKVFLECVQDMDHENMFWYRQDPGLGLRLIYFSYDVKMKEKGDIPEGYSVSREKKERFSLILESASTNQTSMYLCASREMGAGDQETQYFGPGTRLLVL.

The CDR3 sequence is CASSFSISGNTIYF. DNA for the CDR3: TGTGCCAGCAGCTTTTCTATCTCTGGAAACACCATATATTTT. This rearrangement joins TRBV7-9 to TRBJ1-3; D remains unclear. The CDR3 has 14 residues. V lost 3 bases and J lost 0, with 6 bases in between. Per germline, CDR1 SEHNR and CDR2 FQNEAQ (reference sequence).

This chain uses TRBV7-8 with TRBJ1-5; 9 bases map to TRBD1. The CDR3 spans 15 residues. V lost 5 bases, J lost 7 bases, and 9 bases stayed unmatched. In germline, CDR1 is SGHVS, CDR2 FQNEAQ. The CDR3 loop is CASSPGTGRGQPQHF. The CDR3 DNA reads TGTGCCAGCAGCCCGGGGACAGGGAGAGGACAGCCCCAGCATTTT.

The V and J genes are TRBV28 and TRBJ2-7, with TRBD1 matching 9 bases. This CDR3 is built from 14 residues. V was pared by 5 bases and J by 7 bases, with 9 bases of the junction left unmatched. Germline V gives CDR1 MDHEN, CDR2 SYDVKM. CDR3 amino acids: CASSHITGGGEQYF. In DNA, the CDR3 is TGTGCCAGCAGTCACATCACAGGGGGCGGTGAGCAGTACTTC.

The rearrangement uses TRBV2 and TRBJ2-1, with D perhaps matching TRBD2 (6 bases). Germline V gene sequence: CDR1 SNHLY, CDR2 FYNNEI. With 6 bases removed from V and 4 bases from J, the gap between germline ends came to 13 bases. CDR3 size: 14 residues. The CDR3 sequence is CASRLASQYNEQFF. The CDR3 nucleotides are TGTGCCAGCAGGCTAGCGTCTCAATACAATGAGCAGTTCTTC. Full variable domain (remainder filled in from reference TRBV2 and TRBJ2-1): EPEVTQTPSHQVTQMGQEVILRCVPISNHLYFYWYRQILGQKVEFLVSFYNNEISEKSEIFDDQFSVERPDGSNFTLKIRSTKLEDSAMYFCASRLASQYNEQFFGPGTRLTVL.

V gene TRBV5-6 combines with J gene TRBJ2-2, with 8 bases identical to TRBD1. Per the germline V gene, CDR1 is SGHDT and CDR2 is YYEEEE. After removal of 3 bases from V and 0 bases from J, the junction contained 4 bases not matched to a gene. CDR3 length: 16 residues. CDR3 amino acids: CASSSPGQANTGELFF. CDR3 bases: TGTGCCAGCAGCTCCCCGGGACAGGCGAACACCGGGGAGCTGTTTTTT.

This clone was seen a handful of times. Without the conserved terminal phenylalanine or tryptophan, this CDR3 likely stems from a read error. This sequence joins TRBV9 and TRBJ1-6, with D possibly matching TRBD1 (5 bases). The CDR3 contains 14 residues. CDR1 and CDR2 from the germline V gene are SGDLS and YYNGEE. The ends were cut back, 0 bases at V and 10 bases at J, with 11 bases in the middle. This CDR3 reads CASSVDRSESPLHV. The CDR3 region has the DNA TGTGCCAGCAGCGTAGACAGGTCTGAGTCACCCCTCCACGTT.

The DNA for the CDR3 is TGTGCCAGCAGCGTAGGTGATACAGGGGGAGGCAACACTGAAGCTTTCTTT. It specifies CASSVGDTGGGNTEAFF. The chain is built from TRBV9 and TRBJ1-1; 8 positions agree with TRBD1. This CDR3 contains 17 residues. The germline gives CDR1 SGDLS, CDR2 YYNGEE. The junction had 9 bases not matched to a gene; V was cut back by 0 bases and J by 2 bases.

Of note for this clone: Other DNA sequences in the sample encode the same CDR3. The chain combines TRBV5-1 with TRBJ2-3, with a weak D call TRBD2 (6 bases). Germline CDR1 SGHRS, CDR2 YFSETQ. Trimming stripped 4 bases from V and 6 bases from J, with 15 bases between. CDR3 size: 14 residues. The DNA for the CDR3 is TGCGCCAGCAGCCCGGGCCCCGGAGGGGATACGCAGTATTTT. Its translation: CASSPGPGGDTQYF.

The CDR3 DNA reads TGTGCCAGCAGCGCCCTCCTAGCGGACCAAGAGACCCAGTACTTC. It translates to CASSALLADQETQYF. The V call is TRBV2, the J call TRBJ2-5, with 7 bases that match TRBD2. V lost 6 bases, J lost 0 bases, and 7 bases stayed unmatched. CDR1 and CDR2 from the germline V gene are SNHLY and FYNNEI. The CDR3 has 15 residues. Variable domain in full (rest from reference TRBV2 and TRBJ2-5): EPEVTQTPSHQVTQMGQEVILRCVPISNHLYFYWYRQILGQKVEFLVSFYNNEISEKSEIFDDQFSVERPDGSNFTLKIRSTKLEDSAMYFCASSALLADQETQYFGPGTRLLVL.

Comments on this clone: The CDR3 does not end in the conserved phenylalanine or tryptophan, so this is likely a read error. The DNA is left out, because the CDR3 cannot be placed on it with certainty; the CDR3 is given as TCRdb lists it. CDR3 sequence reads: CASSYSTGRGYTV. The J gene is TRBJ1-2, the V gene TRBV6-5; TRBD1 reflects the table's D call only, with no check against the DNA. Germline V gene data show CDR1 as MNHEY and CDR2 as SVGAGI. Ends included, the CDR3 has 13 residues.

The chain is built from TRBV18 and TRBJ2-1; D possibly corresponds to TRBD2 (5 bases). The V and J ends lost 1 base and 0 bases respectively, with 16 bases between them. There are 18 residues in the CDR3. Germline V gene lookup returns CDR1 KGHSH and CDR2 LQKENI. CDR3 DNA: TGTGCCAGCTCACCACAAACTAGACGCTCCTCCTCCTACAATGAGCAGTTCTTC. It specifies CASSPQTRRSSSYNEQFF. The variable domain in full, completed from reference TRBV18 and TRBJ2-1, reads NAGVMQNPRHLVRRRGQEARLRCSPMKGHSHVYWYRQLPEEGLKFMVYLQKENIIDESGMPKERFSAEFPKEGPSILRIQQVVRGDSAAYFCASSPQTRRSSSYNEQFFGPGTRLTVL.

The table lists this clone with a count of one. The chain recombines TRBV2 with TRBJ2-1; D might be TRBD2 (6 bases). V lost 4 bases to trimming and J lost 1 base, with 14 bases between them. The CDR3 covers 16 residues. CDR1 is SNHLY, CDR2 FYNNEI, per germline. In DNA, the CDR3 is TGTGCCAGCAGTGTGGAGGGAGTAGTATCCTACAATGAGCAGTTCTTC. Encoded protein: CASSVEGVVSYNEQFF.

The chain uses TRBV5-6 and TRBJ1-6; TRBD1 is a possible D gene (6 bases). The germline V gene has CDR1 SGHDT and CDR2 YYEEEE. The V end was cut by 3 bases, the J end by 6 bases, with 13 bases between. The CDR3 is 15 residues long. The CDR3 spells CASSWATGFNSPLHF. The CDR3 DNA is TGTGCCAGCAGCTGGGCAACAGGGTTTAATTCACCCCTCCACTTT.